The table lists the clone carrying this T cell receptor (beta chain) with many counts. The antigen is undetermined. The data belong to a study of T cells in Graves' hyperthyroidism and ophthalmopathy. General study findings and limits: Most clonotypes expanded in the thyroid (above 0.001) were also present in blood.

Uncontrolled infection, other autoimmune disease, pregnancy or lactation disqualified patients from enrolment. Each diagnosis was grounded in clinical symptoms, serum thyroxine and TRAb, thyroid ultrasound, and orbital computed tomography. This CDR3 comprises 15 residues. V was pared by 5 bases and J by 0 bases, with 12 bases between. Germline V gene lookup returns CDR1 SGHVS and CDR2 FQNEAQ. TCR beta CDR3 regions were amplified from RNA transcripts. The HTBI primer set drove a first-round RT-PCR of the TCR CDR3. TCRdb independently ran MiXCR on the multiplex PCR reads; one entry per CDR3 protein. Here the sample spans around 300,000 distinct CDR3 sequences, about 14% being singletons.

This chain links TRBV7-8 with TRBJ2-3, with D perhaps TRBD2 (6 bases). Source material: blood. The clonotype comes from a young woman with Graves' hyperthyroidism that later progressed to Graves' ophthalmopathy. The CDR3 reads CASSPGRDSTDTQYF. Here the CDR3 DNA reads TGTGCCAGCAGCCCCGGGCGGGATAGCACAGATACGCAGTATTTT.